This is a list of T cell receptor beta chains from one sample in a study of blood T cells in healthy people across ages. From the 5' RACE reads, TCRdb called clonotypes with MiXCR, one entry per CDR3 protein. The data show approximately 320,000 distinct CDR3 sequences, with roughly 27% seen just once and around 29% held by the top ten. The material sequenced was blood. The receptors shown here come from a woman aged 70 to 79 in good health. Both conserved end residues are part of each CDR3. A D gene is named only where the DNA matches it firmly. Rows may omit the clone size; those that give it use once, few, many or a size class.

V	size	J	D	CDR3	DNA
TRBV4-1	NA	TRBJ2-5	NA	CASSQDLGVGTQYF	TGCGCCAGCAGCCAAGATCTGGGGGTTGGTACCCAGTACTTC
TRBV28	NA	TRBJ2-4	NA	CASSSLPRQAAKNIQYF	TGTGCCAGCAGTTCCCTACCCCGTCAGGCGGCCAAAAACATTCAGTACTTC
TRBV28	few	TRBJ2-5	NA	CASSRQLGNQETQYF	TGTGCCAGCAGCCGCCAGCTAGGGAACCAAGAGACCCAGTACTTC
TRBV7-9	few	TRBJ2-2	NA	CASSSPPLPNSKFDTGELFF	TGTGCCAGCAGCTCGCCACCCCTACCAAATAGTAAATTCGACACCGGGGAGCTGTTTTTT
TRBV14	NA	TRBJ2-3	NA	CASSQDHRTDTQYF	TGTGCCAGCAGCCAAGATCACCGCACAGATACGCAGTATTTT
TRBV28	few	TRBJ2-5	TRBD2	CASSLREARRGKQYF	TGTGCCAGCAGTTTGCGGGAGGCCCGGAGGGGGAAGCAGTACTTC
TRBV27	few	TRBJ1-2	TRBD1	CASEGTDYGYTF	TGTGCCAGCGAGGGGACAGATTATGGCTACACCTTC
TRBV2	NA	TRBJ1-5	NA	CASSGEGGSNQPQHF	TGTGCCAGCAGTGGGGAGGGCGGGAGCAATCAGCCCCAGCATTTT
TRBV9	NA	TRBJ1-6	NA	CASSVGGRAPFTLHF	TGTGCCAGCAGCGTAGGGGGCAGGGCCCCTTTCACCCTCCACTTT
TRBV27	once	TRBJ2-1	NA	CASSSPDRRNSYNEQFF	TGTGCCAGCAGTTCTCCCGACAGGCGTAACTCCTACAATGAGCAGTTCTTC
TRBV7-8	NA	TRBJ2-5	NA	CASSLEYWETQYF	TGTGCCAGCAGCTTAGAGTATTGGGAGACCCAGTACTTC
TRBV7-2	NA	TRBJ2-2	NA	CASSLGPQRAYTGELFF	TGTGCCAGCAGCTTAGGCCCCCAGAGGGCCTACACCGGGGAGCTGTTTTTT
TRBV10-3	NA	TRBJ2-7	NA	CAISDMSGLARVDYEQYF	TGTGCCATCAGTGACATGTCGGGACTCGCCCGAGTTGACTACGAGCAGTACTTC
TRBV9	few	TRBJ2-5	NA	CASSVMSGETQYF	TGTGCCAGCAGCGTCATGTCCGGGGAGACCCAGTACTTC
TRBV28	few	TRBJ2-7	TRBD1	CASSLMTGGYEQYF	TGTGCCAGCAGTCTAATGACAGGGGGCTACGAGCAGTACTTC
TRBV2	many	TRBJ2-7	NA	CASSRTVRSYEQYF	TGTGCCAGCAGTCGGACAGTTAGAAGCTACGAGCAGTACTTC
TRBV28	NA	TRBJ1-5	NA	CASSRPFLSEPQHF	TGTGCCAGCAGCCGACCCTTTTTGTCCGAGCCCCAGCATTTT
TRBV28	NA	TRBJ2-1	TRBD1	CASRLNPGQAPSGVQFF	TGTGCCAGCAGACTAAATCCTGGACAGGCCCCCTCTGGTGTGCAGTTCTTC
TRBV3-1	many	TRBJ1-1	NA	CASSQGRDTEAFF	TGTGCCAGCAGCCAAGGGAGGGACACTGAAGCTTTCTTT
TRBV7-2	few	TRBJ1-6	TRBD1	CASSLTRDRNSPLHF	TGTGCCAGCAGTCTGACCCGGGACAGGAATTCACCCCTCCACTTT
TRBV5-1	NA	TRBJ1-2	NA	CASSLEQAAYGYTF	TGCGCCAGCAGCTTGGAACAGGCGGCTTATGGCTACACCTTC
TRBV5-1	many	TRBJ2-1	NA	CASSSPGVGGNEQFF	TGCGCCAGCAGCTCGCCCGGGGTTGGTGGGAATGAGCAGTTCTTC
TRBV15	NA	TRBJ2-5	NA	CATSSRGKIETQYF	TGTGCCACCAGCAGCCGGGGAAAGATAGAGACCCAGTACTTC
TRBV12-3/TRBV12-4	few	TRBJ2-7	NA	CASSGGTGNPYEQYF	TGTGCCAGCAGCGGAGGAACCGGGAATCCCTACGAGCAGTACTTC
TRBV20-1	NA	TRBJ2-7	TRBD2	CSAHLPRTSGYEQYF	TGCAGTGCTCATCTGCCAAGGACTAGCGGCTACGAGCAGTACTTC
TRBV2	NA	TRBJ2-6	NA	CASRSDSGANVLTF	TGTGCCAGCAGGAGCGACTCTGGGGCCAACGTCCTGACTTTC
TRBV20-1	few	TRBJ2-1	TRBD2	CSATTSGALGLFNEQFF	TGCAGTGCTACGACTAGCGGGGCCCTTGGCCTTTTTAATGAGCAGTTCTTC
TRBV7-9	few	TRBJ1-5	NA	CASSLGQTQSAQHF	TGTGCCAGCAGCTTAGGCCAGACTCAATCAGCCCAGCATTTT
TRBV6-1	few	TRBJ1-5	NA	CASSEITEPQHF	TGTGCCAGCAGTGAAATCACGGAGCCCCAGCATTTT
TRBV5-6	few	TRBJ2-3	TRBD2	CASSLVTSGIGDTQYF	TGTGCCAGCAGCTTGGTGACTAGCGGGATCGGTGATACGCAGTATTTT
TRBV18	NA	TRBJ2-7	NA	CASSPPAYHPLEQYF	TGTGCCAGCTCACCACCAGCCTATCACCCCCTCGAGCAGTACTTC
TRBV29-1	NA	TRBJ2-3	TRBD1	CSVEKGQGAGDTQYF	TGCAGCGTTGAAAAAGGACAGGGTGCAGGAGATACGCAGTATTTT
TRBV7-2	NA	TRBJ1-5	NA	CASSAQVGSNQPQHF	TGTGCCAGCAGCGCACAAGTGGGGAGCAATCAGCCCCAGCATTTT
TRBV12-3/TRBV12-4	NA	TRBJ2-1	TRBD1	CASSLGQGIYNEQFF	TGTGCCAGCAGCCTCGGACAGGGTATCTACAATGAGCAGTTCTTC
TRBV14	NA	TRBJ1-1	TRBD1	CASWRGQGGEAFF	TGTGCCAGCTGGAGGGGACAGGGGGGTGAAGCTTTCTTT
TRBV20-1	NA	TRBJ1-5	NA	CSARDNHQPQHF	TGCAGTGCTAGAGATAACCATCAGCCCCAGCATTTT
TRBV20-1	NA	TRBJ1-2	NA	CSARDPGSQRNYGYTF	TGCAGTGCTAGAGACCCTGGGTCCCAGCGTAACTATGGCTACACCTTC
TRBV7-2	few	TRBJ2-5	NA	CASSLGSLRETQYF	TGTGCCAGCAGCTTGGGCAGCCTTCGGGAGACCCAGTACTTC
TRBV3-1	NA	TRBJ2-7	TRBD2	CASSPGLAGIYEQYF	TGTGCCAGCAGCCCGGGACTAGCGGGAATATACGAGCAGTACTTC
TRBV3-1	few	TRBJ2-2	TRBD2	CASSSSGLGGTGGLFF	TGTGCCAGCAGCTCCTCTGGACTAGGAGGCACCGGGGGGCTGTTTTTT
TRBV10-3	NA	TRBJ2-7	TRBD2	CAISESASGSRSPTLYEQYF	TGTGCCATCAGTGAGTCTGCTAGCGGGAGTCGAAGTCCCACCCTCTACGAGCAGTACTTC
TRBV6-1	few	TRBJ2-1	NA	CASTRGAWNNEQFF	TGTGCCAGCACACGTGGGGCGTGGAACAATGAGCAGTTCTTC
TRBV28	few	TRBJ1-1	NA	CASIYSGSTEAFF	TGTGCCAGCATCTATTCGGGTAGCACTGAAGCTTTCTTT
TRBV6-2/TRBV6-3	many	TRBJ2-1	TRBD2	CASSYSDSSGIYNEQFF	TGTGCCAGCAGTTACTCGGACTCTAGCGGGATCTACAATGAGCAGTTCTTC
TRBV6-6	few	TRBJ1-2	TRBD1	CASSTGTGGGYWGYTF	TGTGCCAGCAGTACTGGGACAGGAGGGGGATATTGGGGCTACACCTTC
TRBV7-2	NA	TRBJ1-5	TRBD1	CASSLGDSHNQPQHF	TGTGCCAGCAGCTTGGGGGACAGTCACAATCAGCCCCAGCATTTT
TRBV2	few	TRBJ2-7	NA	CASLYMASREQYF	TGTGCCAGCCTCTATATGGCCTCTCGCGAGCAGTACTTC
TRBV6-2/TRBV6-3	NA	TRBJ2-1	NA	CATSNPAGKSYNEQFF	TGTGCCACTTCCAACCCTGCGGGTAAATCCTACAATGAGCAGTTCTTC
TRBV6-2/TRBV6-3	NA	TRBJ2-7	TRBD2	CAGSYSTGLAGVLSEQYF	TGTGCCGGCAGTTACTCGACGGGACTAGCGGGAGTCCTTAGCGAGCAGTACTTC